Shown below are 22 T cell receptor beta chains from a single sample sequenced in a study of human T cells and chemical hapten exposure. Time point defined: pre-sensitization, week 0. Sample treatment: therapeutic diphenylcyclopropenone sensitization with weekly scalp DPC. TCRdb processed the RACE reads anew with MiXCR; each CDR3 protein has one entry. The sample contains about 74,000 distinct CDR3 sequences, 14% of which appear only once. The sample consisted of whole blood, taken in connection with sensitization to the hapten diphenylcyclopropenone (DPC). Receptors were obtained from a woman aged 45-65 years with alopecia areata. Some clones in this sample may be carry-over from other donors' samples.

This clonotype was seen repeatedly, ten times or more. This rearrangement joins TRBV7-9 to TRBJ2-1; 11 bases agree with TRBD2. Germline V lookup: CDR1 SEHNR, CDR2 FQNEAQ (reference sequence). The CDR3 runs to 16 residues. V dropped 7 bases and J dropped 9; count of bases not matched to a gene: 14. CDR3 sequence reads: CASNLLGLADDREQFF. Here the CDR3 DNA reads TGTGCCAGCAATTTATTGGGACTAGCGGATGACCGTGAGCAGTTCTTC.

This clonotype came up a few times. This chain connects TRBV30 to TRBJ1-1; no reliable D call. V lost 5 bases to trimming and J lost 6 bases, with 16 bases between them. The CDR3 covers 13 residues. Germline-derived CDR1 and CDR2 are GTSNPN and SVGIG (reference sequence). The CDR3 here is CAWVRQPSSEAFF. CDR3 DNA: TGTGCCTGGGTAAGGCAGCCTTCGTCTGAAGCTTTCTTT.

This clonotype was seen a few times. The V call is TRBV29-1, the J call TRBJ1-2; unclear D gene. Germline V gene data show CDR1 as SQVTM and CDR2 as ANQGSEA. The CDR3 has 12 residues. Deletions cut 1 base from V and 4 bases from J, with 7 bases between. The DNA for the CDR3 is TGCAGCGTTGAAGTAAGATTCTATGGCTACACCTTC. Residues: CSVEVRFYGYTF.

Note on this clonotype: Just one base apart from a much larger clone, this may be a read error. This chain uses TRBV29-1 with TRBJ2-1; TRBD2 matches at 7 bases. V was clipped by 4 bases and J by 6 bases; unmatched bases: 9. In germline, CDR1 is SQVTM, CDR2 ANQGSEA. The CDR3 has 14 residues. CDR3 nucleotide sequence: TGCAGCGTTGCTACCGGGGGGAGAGGCAATGAGCAGTTCTTC. It encodes CSVATGGRGNEQFF.

This clonotype appeared a few times. This chain connects TRBV30 to TRBJ1-1; no definite D call. The CDR3 is made up of 11 amino acids. Germline values: CDR1 GTSNPN, CDR2 SVGIG (reference sequence). The V end lost 2 bases, the J end lost 11 bases, and 12 bases lay between the germline ends. The CDR3 reads CAWSSRAKAFF. The CDR3, as DNA: TGTGCCTGGAGTTCGAGGGCCAAGGCTTTCTTT.

This clonotype came up many times. The CDR3 here is CASSLAGETQYF. CDR3 DNA sequence: TGTGCCAGCAGCTTAGCGGGAGAGACCCAGTACTTC. The rearrangement joins TRBV11-1 to TRBJ2-5; D remains unclear. Germline assignment: CDR1 SGHAT and CDR2 FQDESV (reference sequence). V lost 0 bases to trimming and J lost 4 bases, with 3 bases between them. The CDR3 consists of 12 residues.

This clonotype has a handful of counts. This chain uses TRBV27 with TRBJ2-5; D possibly corresponds to TRBD2 (6 bases). The CDR3 runs 13 residues. Germline-derived CDR1 and CDR2 are MNHEY and SMNVEV (reference sequence). V lost 1 base and J lost 5, with 8 bases in between. The CDR3 region is CASSLWGGETQYF. Written as DNA, the CDR3 is TGTGCCAGCAGTTTATGGGGAGGCGAGACCCAGTACTTC.

In its sample, this clonotype was seen a few times. The chain has TRBV25-1 and TRBJ2-1; D might be TRBD2 (5 bases). From germline, CDR1 is MGHDK and CDR2 SYGVNS. The ends were cut back, 3 bases at V and 2 bases at J, with 11 bases in the middle. This CDR3 comprises 15 residues. The CDR3 nucleotides are TGTGCCAGCAGTGATCTAGCAAAGGCCTACAATGAGCAGTTCTTC. It yields the protein CASSDLAKAYNEQFF. Filled out from reference TRBV25-1 and TRBJ2-1, the complete variable domain reads EADIYQTPRYLVIGTGKKITLECSQTMGHDKMYWYQQDPGMELHLIHYSYGVNSTEKGDLSSESTVSRIRTEHFPLTLESARPSHTSQYLCASSDLAKAYNEQFFGPGTRLTVL.

This clonotype was recorded a few times. The rearrangement links TRBV7-8 to TRBJ1-1; D gene uncertain. This CDR3 has 16 residues. The germline V gene encodes CDR1 SGHVS and CDR2 FQNEAQ. Trimming took off 0 bases at V and 3 bases at J, with 14 bases between the two ends. The CDR3 DNA reads TGTGCCAGCAGCTTAGCGTCATCCGGAGGTTACACTGAAGCTTTCTTT. It encodes CASSLASSGGYTEAFF.

This clonotype was counted once. The V call is TRBV28, the J call TRBJ2-7; D could derive from TRBD1 or TRBD2 (7 bases each). The V end was cut by 6 bases, the J end by 2 bases, with 14 bases between. This CDR3 is 14 amino acids long. The germline V gene has CDR1 MDHEN and CDR2 SYDVKM. The CDR3 sequence: CASRDREGPYEQYF. The CDR3 DNA is TGTGCCAGCAGAGACAGGGAGGGGCCCTACGAGCAGTACTTC.

J is TRBJ1-5 and V is TRBV4-2; no reliable D call. V shed 2 bases and J shed 6 bases, with 14 bases lying between them. There are 15 residues in the CDR3. CDR1 and CDR2 (germline): LGHNA, YNFKEQ. CDR3 amino acids: CASSQRSQAGQPQHF. For the CDR3, the DNA is TGTGCCAGCAGCCAACGGTCCCAGGCGGGTCAGCCCCAGCATTTT.

This clonotype has only a few counts. The rearrangement uses TRBV5-8 and TRBJ2-1; 11 bases agree with TRBD2. The CDR3 length is 16 residues. Germline values: CDR1 SGHTS, CDR2 YDEGEE. Germline trimming cut 3 bases from V and 1 base from J; bases unmatched to any gene: 3. CDR3 nucleotides: TGTGCCAGCAGCTCATTAGCGGGAGGGTCCTACAATGAGCAGTTCTTC. Encoded protein: CASSSLAGGSYNEQFF.

The chain employs TRBV10-3 and TRBJ1-5; D is possibly TRBD1 (5 bases). In germline, CDR1 is ENHRY, CDR2 SYGVKD. CDR3 length: 14 amino acids. Trimming pared 3 bases from V and 3 bases from J, leaving 9 bases between. The CDR3 DNA sequence: TGTGCCATCAGTGAAGACAGCTACAATCAGCCCCAGCATTTT. Encoded protein: CAISEDSYNQPQHF.

The table lists this clonotype with many counts. The rearrangement joins TRBV12-3 or TRBV12-4 to TRBJ2-4, with 9 bases identical to TRBD2. The CDR3 length is 15 residues. J was trimmed by 7 bases and V by 4 bases; bases with no gene match: 8. The CDR3 loop reads CASSSGSGRLNIQYF. The CDR3 DNA is TGTGCCAGCAGTTCGGGTAGCGGGAGATTGAACATTCAGTACTTC.

This clonotype was observed a few times. The gene calls are TRBV7-2 and TRBJ1-4; 9 nucleotides match TRBD1. The CDR3 is 17 amino acids. From germline, CDR1 is SGHTA and CDR2 FQGNSA. Losses at the gene ends were 5 bases for V and 6 bases for J; bases not matched to a gene: 13. The CDR3 region is CASSRDREGPYDEKLFF. CDR3 coding DNA: TGTGCCAGCAGCCGGGACAGGGAGGGGCCCTATGATGAAAAACTGTTTTTT.

There are a few counts of this clonotype. This chain uses TRBV18 with TRBJ2-1; the D is unclear. The germline V gene has CDR1 KGHSH and CDR2 LQKENI. Trimming stripped 6 bases from V and 8 bases from J, with 11 bases between. The CDR3 covers 12 residues. The CDR3 spells CASSRSQDEQFF. CDR3 DNA: TGTGCCAGCTCGCGTAGTCAGGATGAGCAGTTCTTC.

This clonotype was seen at least ten times. The V call is TRBV5-5, the J call TRBJ1-3; no firm D call. Looked up from germline, CDR1 is SGHKS and CDR2 is YYEKEE (reference sequence). The CDR3 sequence is 14 residues long. The V end lost 4 bases, the J end lost 4 bases, and 12 bases lay between the germline ends. DNA of the CDR3: TGTGCCAGCAGCAATGAAGTAAGGGGAAACACCATATATTTT. It translates to CASSNEVRGNTIYF.

The table lists this clonotype with a few counts. The chain joins TRBV3-1 to TRBJ2-7; unclear D gene. Between the trimmed V and J ends, which lost 1 base and 6 bases, there was a span of 10 bases. Looked up from germline, CDR1 is LGHDT and CDR2 is YNNKEL (reference sequence). This CDR3 comprises 13 residues. This CDR3 reads CASSQAFGSEQYF. Here the CDR3 DNA reads TGTGCCAGCAGCCAAGCTTTTGGGTCCGAGCAGTACTTC.

This rearrangement joins TRBV20-1 to TRBJ2-3, with TRBD2 matching over 11 bases. J lost 0 bases, V lost 4 bases, and 3 bases had no gene match. The V gene's germline CDR1 is DFQATT and CDR2 SNEGSKA (reference sequence). This CDR3 is built from 15 residues. In DNA form, the CDR3 reads TGCAGTGCTATAGCGGGAGGGGCTAGCACAGATACGCAGTATTTT. Amino acids: CSAIAGGASTDTQYF.

Here the CDR3 DNA reads TGTGCCAGCCAAGGGGAGACAGGAAACACCATATATTTT. This translates into CASQGETGNTIYF. The chain joins TRBV2 to TRBJ1-3, with D possibly being TRBD1 (5 bases). V lost 8 bases to trimming and J lost 4 bases, with 12 bases between them. Per germline, CDR1 SNHLY and CDR2 FYNNEI. The CDR3 spans 13 residues.

This clonotype showed up just a few times. The V gene is TRBV7-2, the J gene TRBJ2-5; 15 nucleotides align to TRBD2. Losses at the gene ends were 5 bases for V and 4 bases for J; bases not matched to a gene: 5. CDR1 is SGHTA and CDR2 is FQGNSA in the germline V gene. The CDR3 contains 16 residues. This chain's CDR3 is CASSRRTSGRGETQYF. Here the CDR3 DNA reads TGTGCCAGCAGCCGCCGGACTAGCGGGAGGGGAGAGACCCAGTACTTC.

The chain is built from TRBV12-3 or TRBV12-4 and TRBJ2-1, with unresolved D. Between the trimmed V and J ends, which lost 5 bases and 10 bases, there was a span of 15 bases. CDR3 length: 13 amino acids. The CDR3 is CASSGNWSWEQFF. The CDR3 DNA reads TGTGCCAGCAGTGGAAACTGGAGCTGGGAGCAGTTCTTC.